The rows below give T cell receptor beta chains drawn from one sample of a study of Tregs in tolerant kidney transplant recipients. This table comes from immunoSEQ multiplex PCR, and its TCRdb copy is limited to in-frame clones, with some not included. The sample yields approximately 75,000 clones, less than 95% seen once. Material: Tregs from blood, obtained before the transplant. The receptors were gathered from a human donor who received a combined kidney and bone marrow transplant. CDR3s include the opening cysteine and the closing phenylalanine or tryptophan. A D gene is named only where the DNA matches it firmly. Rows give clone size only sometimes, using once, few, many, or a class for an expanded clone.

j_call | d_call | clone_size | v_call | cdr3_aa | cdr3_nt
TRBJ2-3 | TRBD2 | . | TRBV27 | CASSFRTSGTDTQYF | TGTGCCAGCAGTTTCCGGACTAGCGGGACAGATACGCAGTATTTT
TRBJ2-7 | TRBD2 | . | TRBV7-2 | CASSFAGGAGESYEQYF | TGTGCCAGCAGCTTTGCCGGGGGGGCCGGGGAATCCTACGAGCAGTACTTC
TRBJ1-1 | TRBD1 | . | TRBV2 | CASTPGQGNTEAFF | TGTGCCAGCACACCGGGACAGGGCAACACTGAAGCTTTCTTT
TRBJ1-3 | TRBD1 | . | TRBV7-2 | CASSLDGDRTGNTIYF | TGTGCCAGCAGCTTAGACGGGGACAGGACTGGAAACACCATATATTTT
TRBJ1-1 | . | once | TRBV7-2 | CASSLDPNTEAFF | TGTGCCAGCAGCTTAGACCCGAACACTGAAGCTTTCTTT
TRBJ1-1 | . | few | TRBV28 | CASTAAGGRVTEAFF | TGTGCCAGCACCGCTGCGGGGGGGAGGGTCACTGAAGCTTTCTTT
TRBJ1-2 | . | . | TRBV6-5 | CASSYSGRDGYTF | TGTGCCAGCAGTTACAGTGGCAGGGATGGCTACACCTTC
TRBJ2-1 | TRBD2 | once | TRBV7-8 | CASSPSGTSYNEQFF | TGTGCCAGCAGCCCTAGCGGGACTTCCTACAATGAGCAGTTCTTC
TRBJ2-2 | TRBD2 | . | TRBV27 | CASSFYGTKFTGELFF | TGTGCCAGCAGTTTCTACGGGACTAAATTCACCGGGGAGCTGTTTTTT
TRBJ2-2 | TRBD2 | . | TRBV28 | CASLQSGWGTTTGELFF | TGTGCCAGCCTCCAATCGGGTTGGGGGACTACCACCGGGGAGCTGTTTTTT
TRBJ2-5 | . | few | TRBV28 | CASSQGMGKTQYF | TGTGCCAGCAGTCAAGGGATGGGAAAGACCCAGTACTTC
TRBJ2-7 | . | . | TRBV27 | CASRPSWLNEQYF | TGTGCCAGCAGGCCTAGCTGGCTTAACGAGCAGTACTTC
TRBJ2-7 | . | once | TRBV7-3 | CASSRGPSQGEQYF | TGTGCCAGCAGCAGGGGACCCTCCCAGGGCGAGCAGTACTTC
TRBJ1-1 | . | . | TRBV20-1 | CSGGGTEAFF | TGCAGTGGGGGTGGGACTGAAGCTTTCTTT
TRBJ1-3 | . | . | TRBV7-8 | CASSLDRRGEVSRGNTIYF | TGTGCCAGCAGCCTAGACCGAAGGGGGGAGGTTAGTCGAGGAAACACCATATATTTT
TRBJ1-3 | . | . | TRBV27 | CASSQGRTNPIYF | TGTGCCAGCAGCCAAGGACGTACTAACCCCATATATTTT
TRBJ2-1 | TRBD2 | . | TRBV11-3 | CASSLGTSGYNEQFF | TGTGCCAGCAGCTTAGGAACTAGCGGGTACAATGAGCAGTTCTTC
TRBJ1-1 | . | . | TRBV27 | CASSPQESTEAFF | TGTGCCAGCAGCCCCCAGGAAAGCACTGAAGCTTTCTTT
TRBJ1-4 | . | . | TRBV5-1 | CASSLGEKLFF | TGCGCCAGCAGCTTGGGTGAAAAACTGTTTTTT
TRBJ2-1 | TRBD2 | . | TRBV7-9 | CASSLARGSGVNEQFF | TGTGCCAGCAGCTTAGCCCGGGGTAGCGGGGTTAATGAGCAGTTCTTC
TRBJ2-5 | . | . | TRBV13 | CASSLHRQETQYF | TGTGCCAGCAGCTTACATCGACAAGAGACCCAGTACTTC
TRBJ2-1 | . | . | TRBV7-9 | CASSFGVAYNEQFF | TGTGCCAGCAGCTTCGGGGTAGCCTACAATGAGCAGTTCTTC
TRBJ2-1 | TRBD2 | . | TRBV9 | CASSVGWGLAGYNEQFF | TGTGCCAGCAGCGTAGGATGGGGACTAGCGGGATACAATGAGCAGTTCTTC
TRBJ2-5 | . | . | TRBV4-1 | CASSQGPLASVETQYF | TGCGCCAGCAGCCAAGGCCCCCTCGCAAGCGTGGAGACCCAGTACTTC
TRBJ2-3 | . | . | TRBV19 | CASSKMPGSTDTQYF | TGTGCCAGTAGTAAAATGCCAGGGAGCACAGATACGCAGTATTTT
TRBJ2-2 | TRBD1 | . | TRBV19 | CASSMTGGRRTGELFF | TGTGCCAGTAGTATGACAGGGGGGAGGCGCACCGGGGAGCTGTTTTTT
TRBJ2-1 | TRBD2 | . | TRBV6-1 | CASSEAGGLREQFF | TGTGCCAGCAGCGAAGCGGGAGGACTTCGGGAGCAGTTCTTC
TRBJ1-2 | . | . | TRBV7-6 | CASSPYSNKDNYGYTF | TGTGCCAGCAGCCCCTATAGCAACAAGGACAACTATGGCTACACCTTC
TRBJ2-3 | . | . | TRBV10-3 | CAISDSPALPDTQYF | TGTGCCATCAGTGACTCCCCGGCCCTCCCAGATACGCAGTATTTT
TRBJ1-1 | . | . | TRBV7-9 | CASSVEADTEAFF | TGTGCCAGCAGCGTCGAGGCCGATACTGAAGCTTTCTTT
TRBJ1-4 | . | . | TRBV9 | CASSGGAINEKLFF | TGTGCCAGCAGCGGAGGGGCCATTAATGAAAAACTGTTTTTT
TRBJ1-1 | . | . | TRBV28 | CASSLLARGEAFF | TGTGCCAGCAGTTTATTGGCTAGGGGTGAAGCTTTCTTT
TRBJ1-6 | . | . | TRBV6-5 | CASSYSWNSPLHF | TGTGCCAGCAGTTACTCGTGGAATTCACCCCTCCACTTT
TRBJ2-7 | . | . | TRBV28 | CASSSRRRTAAYEQYF | TGTGCCAGCAGTTCCCGAAGGAGGACAGCAGCCTACGAGCAGTACTTC
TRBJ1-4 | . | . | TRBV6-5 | CASSYSGGQPLFF | TGTGCCAGCAGTTACTCGGGGGGGCAGCCACTGTTTTTT
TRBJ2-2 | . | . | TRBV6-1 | CASLGRLLTGELFF | TGTGCCAGCCTGGGGAGACTCCTAACGGGGGAGCTGTTTTTT
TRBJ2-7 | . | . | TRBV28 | CASSPQRNEQYF | TGTGCCAGCAGCCCTCAGAGGAACGAGCAGTACTTC
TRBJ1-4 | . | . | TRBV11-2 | CASSLGYGDEKLFF | TGTGCCAGCAGCTTAGGTTACGGGGATGAAAAACTGTTTTTT
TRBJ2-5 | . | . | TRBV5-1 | CASSLVTGTQETQYF | TGCGCCAGCAGCTTGGTAACCGGGACTCAAGAGACCCAGTACTTC
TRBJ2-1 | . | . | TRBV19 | CASSMDWTGEQFF | TGTGCCAGTAGTATGGACTGGACCGGGGAGCAGTTCTTC
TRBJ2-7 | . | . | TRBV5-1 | CASSTDRSSYEQYF | TGCGCCAGCAGCACAGACAGGAGCTCCTACGAGCAGTACTTC
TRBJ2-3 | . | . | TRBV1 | CTSSRQGLAGGRNTQYF | TGCACCAGCAGCCGCCAAGGACTAGCGGGAGGTCGGAATACGCAGTATTTT
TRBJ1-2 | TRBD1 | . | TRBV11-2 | CASSSRQGTNGYTF | TGTGCCAGCAGCTCCCGACAGGGAACTAATGGCTACACCTTC
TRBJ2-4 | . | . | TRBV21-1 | CASSKGVVQWNLGENIQYF | TGTGCCAGCAGCAAAGGGGTGGTGCAGTGGAATTTGGGCGAAAACATTCAGTACTTC
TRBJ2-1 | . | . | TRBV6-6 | CASSSDRSNEQFF | TGTGCCAGCAGTTCGGACAGAAGCAATGAGCAGTTCTTC
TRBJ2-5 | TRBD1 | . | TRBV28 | CASSSTGTGADQETQYF | TGTGCCAGCAGTTCCACCGGGACAGGGGCCGACCAAGAGACCCAGTACTTC
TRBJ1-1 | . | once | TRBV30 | CAWSRSMNTEAFF | TGTGCCTGGAGTAGAAGTATGAACACTGAAGCTTTCTTT
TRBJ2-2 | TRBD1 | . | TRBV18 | CASSPQQGANTGELFF | TGTGCCAGCTCACCACAACAGGGGGCCAACACCGGGGAGCTGTTTTTT
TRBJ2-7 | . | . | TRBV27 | CASRGGTHSYEQYF | TGTGCCAGCCGAGGGGGAACCCACTCCTACGAGCAGTACTTC
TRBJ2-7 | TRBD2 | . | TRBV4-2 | CASSQGTSGYTSYEQYF | TGTGCCAGCAGCCAGGGGACTAGCGGTTACACCTCCTACGAGCAGTACTTC
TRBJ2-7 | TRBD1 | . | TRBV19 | CASSMGTGSSSYEQYF | TGTGCCAGTAGTATGGGGACAGGCTCTAGCTCCTACGAGCAGTACTTC
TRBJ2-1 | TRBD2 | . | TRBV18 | CASSPSGTANEQFF | TGTGCCAGCTCACCCAGCGGGACGGCCAATGAGCAGTTCTTC
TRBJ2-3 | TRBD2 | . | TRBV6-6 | CASTKTSGSTDTQYF | TGTGCCAGCACCAAGACTAGCGGTAGCACAGATACGCAGTATTTT
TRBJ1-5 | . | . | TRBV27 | CASGSSYQPQHF | TGTGCCAGCGGCTCCTCATATCAGCCCCAGCATTTT